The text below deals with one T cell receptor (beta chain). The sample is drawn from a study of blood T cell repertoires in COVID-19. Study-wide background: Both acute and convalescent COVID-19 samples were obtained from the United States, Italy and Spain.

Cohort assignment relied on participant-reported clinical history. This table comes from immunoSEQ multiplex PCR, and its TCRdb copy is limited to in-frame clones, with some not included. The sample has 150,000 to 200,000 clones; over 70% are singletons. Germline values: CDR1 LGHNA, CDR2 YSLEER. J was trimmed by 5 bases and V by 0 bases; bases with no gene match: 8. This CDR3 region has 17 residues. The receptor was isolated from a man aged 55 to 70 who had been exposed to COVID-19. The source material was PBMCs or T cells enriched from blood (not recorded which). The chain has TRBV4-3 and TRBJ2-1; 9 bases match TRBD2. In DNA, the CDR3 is TGCGCCAGCAGCCAAGATTTAGGGCTAGCGGGGAACAATGAGCAGTTCTTC. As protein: CASSQDLGLAGNNEQFF.